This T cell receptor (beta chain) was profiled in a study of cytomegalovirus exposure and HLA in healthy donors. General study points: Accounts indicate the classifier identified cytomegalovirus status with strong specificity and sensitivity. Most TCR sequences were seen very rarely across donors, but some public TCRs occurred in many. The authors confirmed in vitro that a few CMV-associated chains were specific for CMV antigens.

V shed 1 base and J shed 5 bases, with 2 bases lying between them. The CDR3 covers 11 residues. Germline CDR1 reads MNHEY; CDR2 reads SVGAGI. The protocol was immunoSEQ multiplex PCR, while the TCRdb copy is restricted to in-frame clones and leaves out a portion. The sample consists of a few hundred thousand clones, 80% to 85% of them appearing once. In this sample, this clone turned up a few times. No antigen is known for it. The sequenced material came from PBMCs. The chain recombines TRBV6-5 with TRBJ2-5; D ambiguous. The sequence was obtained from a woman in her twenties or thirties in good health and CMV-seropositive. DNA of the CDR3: TGTGCCAGCAGTTACTTTGAGACCCAGTACTTC. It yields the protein CASSYFETQYF.